This entry features one TCR beta chain sequence. This clone has only a few counts. Its specific antigen is unknown. Per-nucleotide qualities are absent, and no much larger clonotype sits a single base away. Trimming costs V 1 base and J 3 bases, and their ends lie 12 bases apart. The CDR3, cysteine through phenylalanine, is 16 amino acids long. The CDR3 DNA has 48 bases and is translated from base 1. From a lookup of the germline V gene, CDR1 and CDR2 are SGHTA and FQGNSA. Whole blood was collected in K2EDTA tubes by collaborating institutions according to the institutions' own protocols. Collaborator samples were shipped for TCRbeta analysis as frozen whole blood, isolated PBMCs, or DNA extracted from either sample type. The source of the sample is a study of blood T cell repertoires in COVID-19 (dated by TCRdb to 2018 to 2020). General notes on the study: Collaborator samples came from the United States, Italy and Spain and covered acute and convalescent phases of COVID-19. A de-identified subject ID, COVID-19 status, age in years and sex were almost always included in the sample metadata. Subjects who had been exposed to COVID-19, were actively infected with it, or had recovered from it provided the deeply sampled blood TCRbeta repertoires that made up the dataset. The prospective study material was composed of cDNA or gDNA derived from T cells, B-cell-depleted T cells, or PBMCs. Samples were obtained from the ongoing ImmuneRACE study (first 160 participants) and from 1,000 to 1,500 subjects provided by 6 global collaborators. Where available, HLA class I and class II types were taken from metadata supplied by the sample provider and were not determined by assay-based typing. The repertoires were made available in a free public database intended to serve as a resource for research on the immune response to SARS-CoV-2.

TCRbeta CDR3 regions were amplified from genomic DNA by means of the immunoSEQ Assay, a bias-controlled multiplex PCR. The original pipeline was this. The number of nucleated cells in each sample was estimated by amplification of reference gene primers within the assay. To quantify the absolute abundance of each unique TCRbeta CDR3 rearrangement, sequence reads were collapsed and filtered. For each sample, productive Simpson clonality was calculated as the square root of Simpson's diversity index across productive rearrangements. Entries here come from immuneACCESS through TCRdb and include only in-frame sequences with V and J called. Some clones fail to appear in such tables; in the studies checked, an unresolved V gene covers under half of the shortfall, and the cause of the remainder is unknown. The V and J calls and clone size were taken over from that table, and D and trimming were inferred from the DNA. Across this sample there are under 50,000 clones, with almost 85% seen only once. The ten largest make up 9% to 10% of the sample.

The investigation overall reported the following: Clinical and demographic metadata were provided uncurated, with the amount varying by source and participant.

Sequences were obtained from peripheral blood. The TCR originated in a human donor in a cohort sampled during active COVID-19. Recombination joined TRBV7-2 with TRBJ2-2, and perhaps TRBD1 as D gene, on 5 matching bases. DNA sequence: TGTGCCAGCAGCTTAGGTGTAGCAGGGTACACCGGGGAGCTGTTTTTT. Translated, it gives CASSLGVAGYTGELFF.